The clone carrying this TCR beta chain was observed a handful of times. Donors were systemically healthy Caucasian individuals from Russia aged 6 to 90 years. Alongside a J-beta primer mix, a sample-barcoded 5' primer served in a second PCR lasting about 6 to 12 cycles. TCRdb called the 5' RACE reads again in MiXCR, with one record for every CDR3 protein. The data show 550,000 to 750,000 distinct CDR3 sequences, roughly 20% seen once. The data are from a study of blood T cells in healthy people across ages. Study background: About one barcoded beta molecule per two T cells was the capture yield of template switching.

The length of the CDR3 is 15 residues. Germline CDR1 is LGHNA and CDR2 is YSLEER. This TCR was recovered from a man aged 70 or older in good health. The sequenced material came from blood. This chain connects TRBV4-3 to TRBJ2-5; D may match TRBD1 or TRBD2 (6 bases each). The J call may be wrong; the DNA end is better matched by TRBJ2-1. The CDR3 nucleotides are TGCGCCAGCAGCCAAGATCAGAAGGGGGGCGGTGAGCAGTTCTTC. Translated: CASSQDQKGGGEQFF.